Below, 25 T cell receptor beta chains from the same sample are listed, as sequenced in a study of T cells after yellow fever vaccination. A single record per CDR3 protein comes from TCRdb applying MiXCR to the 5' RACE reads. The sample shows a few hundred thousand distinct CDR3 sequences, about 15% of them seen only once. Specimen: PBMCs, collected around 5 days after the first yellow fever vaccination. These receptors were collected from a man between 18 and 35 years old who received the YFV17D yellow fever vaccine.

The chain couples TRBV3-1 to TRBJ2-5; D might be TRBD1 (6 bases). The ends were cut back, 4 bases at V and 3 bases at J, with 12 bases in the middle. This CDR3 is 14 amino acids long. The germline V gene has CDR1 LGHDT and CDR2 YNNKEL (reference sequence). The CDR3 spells CASSLGHSEETQYF. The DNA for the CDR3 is TGTGCCAGCAGCCTGGGACATTCTGAAGAGACCCAGTACTTC.

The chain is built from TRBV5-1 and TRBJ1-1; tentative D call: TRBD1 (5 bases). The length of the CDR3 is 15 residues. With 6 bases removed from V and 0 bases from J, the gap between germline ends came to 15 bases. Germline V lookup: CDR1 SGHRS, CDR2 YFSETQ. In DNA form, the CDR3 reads TGCGCCAGCACCCCAGGGTCCGCGATGAACACTGAAGCTTTCTTT. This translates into CASTPGSAMNTEAFF.

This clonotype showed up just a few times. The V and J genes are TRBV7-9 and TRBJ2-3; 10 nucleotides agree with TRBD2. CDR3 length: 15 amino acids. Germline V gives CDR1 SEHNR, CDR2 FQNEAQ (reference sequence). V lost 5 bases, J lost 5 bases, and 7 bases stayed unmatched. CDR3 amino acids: CASSPRSGGEDTQYF. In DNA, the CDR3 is TGTGCCAGCAGCCCTAGAAGCGGGGGGGAAGATACGCAGTATTTT. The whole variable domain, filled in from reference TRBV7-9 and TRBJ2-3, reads DTGVSQNPRHKITKRGQNVTFRCDPISEHNRLYWYRQTLGQGPEFLTYFQNEAQLEKSRLLSDRFSAERPKGSFSTLEIQRTEQGDSAMYLCASSPRSGGEDTQYFGPGTRLTVL.

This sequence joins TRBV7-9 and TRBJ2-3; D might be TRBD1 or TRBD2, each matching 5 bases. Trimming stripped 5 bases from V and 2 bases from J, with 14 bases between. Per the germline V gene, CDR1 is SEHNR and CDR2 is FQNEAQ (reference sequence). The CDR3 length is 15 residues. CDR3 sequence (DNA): TGTGCCAGCAGCCCCCGGGGCAGCGTCACAGATACGCAGTATTTT. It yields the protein CASSPRGSVTDTQYF.

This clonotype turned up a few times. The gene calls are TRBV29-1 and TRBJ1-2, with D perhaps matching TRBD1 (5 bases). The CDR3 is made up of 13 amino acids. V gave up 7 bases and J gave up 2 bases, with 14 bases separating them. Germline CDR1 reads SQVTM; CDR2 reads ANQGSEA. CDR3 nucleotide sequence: TGCAGCGCCCAGGACAACCTAAACTATGGCTACACCTTC. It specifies CSAQDNLNYGYTF. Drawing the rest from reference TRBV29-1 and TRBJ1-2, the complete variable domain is SAVISQKPSRDICQRGTSLTIQCQVDSQVTMMFWYRQQPGQSLTLIATANQGSEATYESGFVIDKFPISRPNLTFSTLTVSNMSPEDSSIYLCSAQDNLNYGYTFGSGTRLTVV.

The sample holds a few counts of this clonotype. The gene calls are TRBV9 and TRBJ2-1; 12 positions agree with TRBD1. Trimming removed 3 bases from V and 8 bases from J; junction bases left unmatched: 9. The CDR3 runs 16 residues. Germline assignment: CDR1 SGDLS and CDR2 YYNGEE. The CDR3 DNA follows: TGTGCCAGCAGCGCACTCCCGGGACAGGGGGCCGATGAGCAGTTCTTC. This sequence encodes CASSALPGQGADEQFF.

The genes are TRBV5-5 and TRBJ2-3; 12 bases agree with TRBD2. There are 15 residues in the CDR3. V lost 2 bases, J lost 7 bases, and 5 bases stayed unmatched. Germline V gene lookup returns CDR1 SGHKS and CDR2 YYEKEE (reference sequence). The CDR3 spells CASSFTGTSGYTQYF. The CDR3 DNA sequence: TGTGCCAGCAGCTTTACCGGGACTAGCGGGTATACGCAGTATTTT. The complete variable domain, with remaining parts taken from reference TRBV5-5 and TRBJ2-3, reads DAGVTQSPTHLIKTRGQQVTLRCSPISGHKSVSWYQQVLGQGPQFIFQYYEKEERGRGNFPDRFSARQFPNYSSELNVNALLLGDSALYLCASSFTGTSGYTQYFGPGTRLTVL.

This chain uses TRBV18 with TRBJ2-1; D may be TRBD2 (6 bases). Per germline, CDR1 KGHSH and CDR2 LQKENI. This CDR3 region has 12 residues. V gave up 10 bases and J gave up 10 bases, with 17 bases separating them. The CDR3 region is CATAYEGREQFF. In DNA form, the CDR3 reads TGTGCCACCGCGTATGAGGGGAGGGAGCAGTTCTTC. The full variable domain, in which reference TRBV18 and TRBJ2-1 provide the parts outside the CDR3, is NAGVMQNPRHLVRRRGQEARLRCSPMKGHSHVYWYRQLPEEGLKFMVYLQKENIIDESGMPKERFSAEFPKEGPSILRIQQVVRGDSAAYFCATAYEGREQFFGPGTRLTVL.

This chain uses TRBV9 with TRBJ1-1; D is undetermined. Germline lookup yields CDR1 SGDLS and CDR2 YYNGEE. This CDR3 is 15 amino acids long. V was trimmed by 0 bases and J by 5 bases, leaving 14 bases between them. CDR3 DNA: TGTGCCAGCAGCGTAGTTGGGTCTTCTGGGACTGAAGCTTTCTTT. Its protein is CASSVVGSSGTEAFF. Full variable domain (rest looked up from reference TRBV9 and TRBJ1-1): DSGVTQTPKHLITATGQRVTLRCSPRSGDLSVYWYQQSLDQGLQFLIQYYNGEERAKGNILERFSAQQFPDLHSELNLSSLELGDSALYFCASSVVGSSGTEAFFGQGTRLTVV.

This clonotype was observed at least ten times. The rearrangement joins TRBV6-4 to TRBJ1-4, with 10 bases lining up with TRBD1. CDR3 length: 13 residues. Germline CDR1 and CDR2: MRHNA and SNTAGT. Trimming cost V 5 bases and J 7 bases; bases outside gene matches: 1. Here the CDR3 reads CASSRTGGEKLFF. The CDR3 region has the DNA TGTGCCAGCAGTCGGACAGGGGGTGAAAAACTGTTTTTT.

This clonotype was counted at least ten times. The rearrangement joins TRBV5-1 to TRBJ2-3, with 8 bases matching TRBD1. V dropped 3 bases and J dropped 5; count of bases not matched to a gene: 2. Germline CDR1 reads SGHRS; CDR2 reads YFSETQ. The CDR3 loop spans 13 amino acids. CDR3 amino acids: CASSSTGVDTQYF. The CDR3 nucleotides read TGCGCCAGCAGCTCGACAGGGGTAGATACGCAGTATTTT.

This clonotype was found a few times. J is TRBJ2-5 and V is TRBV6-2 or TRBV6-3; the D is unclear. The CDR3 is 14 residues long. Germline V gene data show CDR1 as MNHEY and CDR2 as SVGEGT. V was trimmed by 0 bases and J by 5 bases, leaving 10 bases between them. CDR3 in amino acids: CASSYSIRSETQYF. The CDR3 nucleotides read TGTGCCAGCAGTTACTCGATTAGATCCGAGACCCAGTACTTC.

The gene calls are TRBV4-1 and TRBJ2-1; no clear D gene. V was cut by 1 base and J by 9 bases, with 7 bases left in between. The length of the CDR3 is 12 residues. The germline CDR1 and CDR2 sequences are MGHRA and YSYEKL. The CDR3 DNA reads TGCGCCAGCAGCCAAGCAATGGGTGAGCAGTTCTTC. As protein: CASSQAMGEQFF.

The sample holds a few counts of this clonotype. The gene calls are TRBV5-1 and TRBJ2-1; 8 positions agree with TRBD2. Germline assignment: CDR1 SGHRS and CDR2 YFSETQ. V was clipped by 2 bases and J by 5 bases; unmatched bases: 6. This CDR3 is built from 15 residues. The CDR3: CASSFYGGGHNEQFF. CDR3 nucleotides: TGCGCCAGCAGCTTTTACGGGGGGGGCCACAATGAGCAGTTCTTC. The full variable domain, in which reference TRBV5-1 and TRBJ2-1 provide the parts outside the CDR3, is KAGVTQTPRYLIKTRGQQVTLSCSPISGHRSVSWYQQTPGQGLQFLFEYFSETQRNKGNFPGRFSGRQFSNSRSEMNVSTLELGDSALYLCASSFYGGGHNEQFFGPGTRLTVL.

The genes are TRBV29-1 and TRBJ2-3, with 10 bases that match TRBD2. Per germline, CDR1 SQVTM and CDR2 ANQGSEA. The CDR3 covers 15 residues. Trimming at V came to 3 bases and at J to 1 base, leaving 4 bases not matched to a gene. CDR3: CSVEFLAGGTDTQYF. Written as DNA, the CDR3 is TGCAGCGTTGAGTTCCTAGCGGGGGGCACAGATACGCAGTATTTT.

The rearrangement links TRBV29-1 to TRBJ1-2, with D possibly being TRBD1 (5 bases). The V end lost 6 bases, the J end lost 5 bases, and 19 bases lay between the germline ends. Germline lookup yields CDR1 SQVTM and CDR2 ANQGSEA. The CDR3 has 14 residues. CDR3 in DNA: TGCAGCGTCGCCCATGGGAGGGGACGTTATGGCTACACCTTC. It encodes CSVAHGRGRYGYTF.

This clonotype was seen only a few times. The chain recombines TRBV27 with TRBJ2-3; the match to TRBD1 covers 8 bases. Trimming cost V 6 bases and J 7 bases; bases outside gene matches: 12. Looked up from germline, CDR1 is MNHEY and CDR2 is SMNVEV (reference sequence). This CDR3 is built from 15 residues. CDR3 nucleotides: TGTGCCAGCAGGCTGACAGGGGACTCACGAAATACGCAGTATTTT. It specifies CASRLTGDSRNTQYF.

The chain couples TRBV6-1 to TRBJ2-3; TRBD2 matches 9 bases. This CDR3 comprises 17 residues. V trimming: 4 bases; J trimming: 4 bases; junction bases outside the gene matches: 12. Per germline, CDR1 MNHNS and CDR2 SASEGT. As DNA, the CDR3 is TGTGCCAGCAGTGTTGCTAGCGGGGTAATATCGGCAGATACGCAGTATTTT. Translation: CASSVASGVISADTQYF.

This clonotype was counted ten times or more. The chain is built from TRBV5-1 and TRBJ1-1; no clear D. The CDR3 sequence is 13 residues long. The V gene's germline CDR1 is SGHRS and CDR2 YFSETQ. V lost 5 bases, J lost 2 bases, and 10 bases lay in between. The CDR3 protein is CASRLDVNTEAFF. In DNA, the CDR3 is TGCGCCAGCAGGCTGGACGTAAACACTGAAGCTTTCTTT.

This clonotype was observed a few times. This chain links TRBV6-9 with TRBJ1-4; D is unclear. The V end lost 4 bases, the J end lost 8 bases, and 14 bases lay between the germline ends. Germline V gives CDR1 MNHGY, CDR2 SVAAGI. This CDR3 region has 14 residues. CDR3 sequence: CASSSGGIVEKLFF. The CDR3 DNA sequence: TGTGCCAGCAGTTCTGGCGGGATAGTAGAAAAACTGTTTTTT.

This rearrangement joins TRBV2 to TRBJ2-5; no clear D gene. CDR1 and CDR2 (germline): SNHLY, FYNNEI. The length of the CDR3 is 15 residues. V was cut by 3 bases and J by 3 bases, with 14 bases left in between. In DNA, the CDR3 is TGTGCCAGCAGTGACCCCCGGAAAAATGAAGAGACCCAGTACTTC. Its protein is CASSDPRKNEETQYF.

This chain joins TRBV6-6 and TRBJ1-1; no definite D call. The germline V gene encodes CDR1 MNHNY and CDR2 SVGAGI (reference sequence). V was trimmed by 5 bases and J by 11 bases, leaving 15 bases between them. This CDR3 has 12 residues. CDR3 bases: TGTGCCAGCAGTCGGCCAAATCTTTGGGCTTTCTTT. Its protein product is CASSRPNLWAFF.

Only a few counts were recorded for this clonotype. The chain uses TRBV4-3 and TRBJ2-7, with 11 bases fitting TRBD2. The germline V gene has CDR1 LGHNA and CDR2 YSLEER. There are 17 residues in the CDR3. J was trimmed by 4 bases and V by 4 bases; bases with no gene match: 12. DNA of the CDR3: TGCGCCAGCAGCCCTTCCCTAGCGGGGGGTCCAGGTTACGAGCAGTACTTC. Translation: CASSPSLAGGPGYEQYF.

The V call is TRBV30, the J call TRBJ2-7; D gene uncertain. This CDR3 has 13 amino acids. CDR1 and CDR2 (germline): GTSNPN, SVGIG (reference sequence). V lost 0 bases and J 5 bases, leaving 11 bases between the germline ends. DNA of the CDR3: TGTGCCTGGAGTGTATCCCCAGCCCACGAGCAGTACTTC. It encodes CAWSVSPAHEQYF. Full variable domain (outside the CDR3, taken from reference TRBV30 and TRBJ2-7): SQTIHQWPATLVQPVGSPLSLECTVEGTSNPNLYWYRQAAGRGLQLLFYSVGIGQISSEVPQNLSASRPQDRQFILSSKKLLLSDSGFYLCAWSVSPAHEQYFGPGTRLTVT.

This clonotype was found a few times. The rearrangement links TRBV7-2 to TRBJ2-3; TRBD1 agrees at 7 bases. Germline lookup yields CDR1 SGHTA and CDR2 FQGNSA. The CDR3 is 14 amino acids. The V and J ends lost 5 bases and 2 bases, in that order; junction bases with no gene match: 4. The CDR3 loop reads CASSQGQITDTQYF. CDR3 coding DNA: TGTGCCAGCAGCCAGGGACAGATCACAGATACGCAGTATTTT.